A few counts support the clone carrying this T cell receptor beta chain. Trimming left V 8 bases short and J 5 bases short, with 9 bases between. The CDR3 loop spans 11 amino acids. Germline V gene lookup returns CDR1 GTSNPN and CDR2 SVGIG (reference sequence). PCR used 60 Vbeta primers and 13 Jbeta primers. TCRdb's table, derived via immunoSEQ multiplex PCR, lists solely in-frame clones and lacks some. This sample has approximately 170,000 clones, with roughly 88% found just once. The sample is drawn from a study of cytomegalovirus exposure and HLA in healthy donors. The sequence was obtained from a boy aged 2-9 years in good health and CMV-seronegative. What was sequenced was PBMCs. The chain recombines TRBV30 with TRBJ2-2; possibly TRBD2 for D (6 bases). The CDR3 region is CARGNTGELFF. The CDR3 DNA sequence: TGTGCCCGGGGGAATACCGGGGAGCTGTTTTTT.